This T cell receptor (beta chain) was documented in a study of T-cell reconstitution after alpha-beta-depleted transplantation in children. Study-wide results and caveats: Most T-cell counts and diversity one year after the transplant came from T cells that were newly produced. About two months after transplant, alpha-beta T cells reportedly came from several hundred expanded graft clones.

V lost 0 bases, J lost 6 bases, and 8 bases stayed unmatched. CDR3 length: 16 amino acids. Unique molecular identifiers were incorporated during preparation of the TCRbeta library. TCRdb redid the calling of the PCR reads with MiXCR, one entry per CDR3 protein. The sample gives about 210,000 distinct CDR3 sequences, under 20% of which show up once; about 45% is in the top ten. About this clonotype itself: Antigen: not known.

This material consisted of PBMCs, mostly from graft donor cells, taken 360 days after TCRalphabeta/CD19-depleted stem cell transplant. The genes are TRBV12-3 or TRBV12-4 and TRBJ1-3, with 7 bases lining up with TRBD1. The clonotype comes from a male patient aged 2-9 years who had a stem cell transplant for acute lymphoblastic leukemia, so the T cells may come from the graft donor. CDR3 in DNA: TGTGCCAGCAGTTTAGCGAAAAGACAGGGTCAAAACACCATATATTTT. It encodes CASSLAKRQGQNTIYF.